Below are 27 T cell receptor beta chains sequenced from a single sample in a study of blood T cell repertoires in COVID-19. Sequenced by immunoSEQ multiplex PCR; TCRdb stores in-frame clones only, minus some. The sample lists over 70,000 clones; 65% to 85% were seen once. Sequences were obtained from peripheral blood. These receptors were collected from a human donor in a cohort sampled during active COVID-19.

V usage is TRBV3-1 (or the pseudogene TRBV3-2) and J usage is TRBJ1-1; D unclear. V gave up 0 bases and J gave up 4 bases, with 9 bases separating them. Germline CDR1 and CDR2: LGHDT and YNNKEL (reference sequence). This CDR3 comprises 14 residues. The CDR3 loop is CASSQDWSVTEAFF. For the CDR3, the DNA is TGTGCCAGCAGCCAAGATTGGTCAGTCACTGAAGCTTTCTTT.

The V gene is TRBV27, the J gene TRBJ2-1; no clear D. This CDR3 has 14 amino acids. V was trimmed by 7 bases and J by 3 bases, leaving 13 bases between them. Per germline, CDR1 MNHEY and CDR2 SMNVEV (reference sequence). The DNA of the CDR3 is TGTGCCAGCAAAAGAGAAGTGGTCTACAATGAGCAGTTCTTC. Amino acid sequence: CASKREVVYNEQFF.

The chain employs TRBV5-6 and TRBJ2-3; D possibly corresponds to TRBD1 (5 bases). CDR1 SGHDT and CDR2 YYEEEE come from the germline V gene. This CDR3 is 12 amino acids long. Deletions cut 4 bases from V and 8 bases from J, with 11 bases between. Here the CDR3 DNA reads TGTGCCAGCAGCGGGGCATCCCCTACGCAGTATTTT. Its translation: CASSGASPTQYF.

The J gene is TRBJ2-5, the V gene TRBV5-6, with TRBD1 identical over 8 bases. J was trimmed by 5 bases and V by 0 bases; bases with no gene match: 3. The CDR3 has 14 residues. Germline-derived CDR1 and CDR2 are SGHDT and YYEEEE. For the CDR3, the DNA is TGTGCCAGCAGCTTGGACAGGGGGTTCGAGACCCAGTACTTC. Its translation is CASSLDRGFETQYF.

CDR3 sequence reads: CASSSGQVSTDTQYF. The CDR3 region has the DNA TGTGCCAGCAGCTCGGGACAGGTTAGCACAGATACGCAGTATTTT. The genes are TRBV7-8 and TRBJ2-3, with TRBD1 matching 8 bases. The length of the CDR3 is 15 residues. V was pared by 4 bases and J by 0 bases, with 3 bases of the junction left unmatched. Germline V gene data show CDR1 as SGHVS and CDR2 as FQNEAQ.

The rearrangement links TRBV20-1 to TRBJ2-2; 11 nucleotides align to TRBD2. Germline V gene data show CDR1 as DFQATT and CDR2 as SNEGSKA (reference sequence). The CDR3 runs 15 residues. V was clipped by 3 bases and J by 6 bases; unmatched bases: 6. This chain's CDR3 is CSASSGGAEAGELFF. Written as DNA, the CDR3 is TGCAGTGCTAGTAGCGGGGGGGCGGAGGCCGGGGAGCTGTTTTTT.

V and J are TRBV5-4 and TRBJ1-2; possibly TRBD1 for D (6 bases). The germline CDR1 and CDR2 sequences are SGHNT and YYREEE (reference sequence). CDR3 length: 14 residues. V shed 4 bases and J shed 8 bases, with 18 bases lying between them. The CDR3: CASSPLGQGYGYTF. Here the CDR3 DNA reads TGTGCCAGCAGCCCATTGGGGCAGGGGTACGGCTACACCTTC.

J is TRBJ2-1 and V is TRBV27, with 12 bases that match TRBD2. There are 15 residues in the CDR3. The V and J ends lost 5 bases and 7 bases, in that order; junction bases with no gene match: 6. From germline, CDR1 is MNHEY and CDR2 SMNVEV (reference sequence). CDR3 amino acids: CASSLAGGRHNEQFF. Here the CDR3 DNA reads TGTGCCAGCAGTCTAGCGGGGGGGCGCCATAATGAGCAGTTCTTC.

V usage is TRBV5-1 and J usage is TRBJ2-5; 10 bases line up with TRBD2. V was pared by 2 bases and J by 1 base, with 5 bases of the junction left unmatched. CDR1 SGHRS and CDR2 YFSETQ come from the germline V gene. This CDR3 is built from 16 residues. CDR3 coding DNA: TGCGCCAGCAGCTTTCAGAGCGGGGGGGTCCAAGAGACCCAGTACTTC. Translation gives CASSFQSGGVQETQYF.

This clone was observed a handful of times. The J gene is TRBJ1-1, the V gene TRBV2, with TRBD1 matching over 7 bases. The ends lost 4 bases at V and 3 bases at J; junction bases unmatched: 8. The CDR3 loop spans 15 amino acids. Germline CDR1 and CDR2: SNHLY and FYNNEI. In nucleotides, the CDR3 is TGTGCCAGCAGTGCCCACAGGGGTAAACACACTGAAGCTTTCTTT. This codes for CASSAHRGKHTEAFF.

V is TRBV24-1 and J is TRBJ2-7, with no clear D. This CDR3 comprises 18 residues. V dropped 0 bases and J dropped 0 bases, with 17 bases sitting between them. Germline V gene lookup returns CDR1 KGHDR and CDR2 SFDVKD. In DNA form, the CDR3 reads TGTGCCACCAGTGATTTGAGAATGCAATCACTTGCCTCCTACGAGCAGTACTTC. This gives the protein CATSDLRMQSLASYEQYF.

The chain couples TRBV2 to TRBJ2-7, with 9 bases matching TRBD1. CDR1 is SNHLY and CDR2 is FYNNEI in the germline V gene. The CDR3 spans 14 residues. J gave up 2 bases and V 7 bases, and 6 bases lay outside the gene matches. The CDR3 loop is CASTLGTGPYEQYF. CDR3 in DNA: TGTGCCAGCACACTCGGGACAGGGCCCTACGAGCAGTACTTC. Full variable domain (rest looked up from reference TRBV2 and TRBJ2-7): EPEVTQTPSHQVTQMGQEVILRCVPISNHLYFYWYRQILGQKVEFLVSFYNNEISEKSEIFDDQFSVERPDGSNFTLKIRSTKLEDSAMYFCASTLGTGPYEQYFGPGTRLTVT.

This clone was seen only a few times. CDR3 sequence: CASKAFPDSNQPQHF. CDR3 nucleotides: TGTGCCAGCAAAGCATTTCCCGATAGCAATCAGCCCCAGCATTTT. The chain has TRBV2 and TRBJ1-5; D call uncertain. The CDR3 length is 15 residues. Germline-derived CDR1 and CDR2 are SNHLY and FYNNEI. Deletions cut 7 bases from V and 0 bases from J, with 13 bases between.

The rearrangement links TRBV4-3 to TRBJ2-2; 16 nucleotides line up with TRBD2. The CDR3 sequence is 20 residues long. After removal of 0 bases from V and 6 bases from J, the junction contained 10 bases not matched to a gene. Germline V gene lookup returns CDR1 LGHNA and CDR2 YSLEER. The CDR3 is CASSQDLGTSGGVTAGELFF. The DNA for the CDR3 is TGCGCCAGCAGCCAAGACCTCGGGACTAGCGGGGGGGTGACGGCCGGGGAGCTGTTTTTT.

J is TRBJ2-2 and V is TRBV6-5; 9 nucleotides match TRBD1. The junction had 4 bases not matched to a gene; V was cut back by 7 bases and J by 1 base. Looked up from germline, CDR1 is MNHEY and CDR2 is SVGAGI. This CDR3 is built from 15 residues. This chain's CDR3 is CASTSGQGNTGELFF. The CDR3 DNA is TGTGCCAGCACCTCGGGACAGGGGAACACCGGGGAGCTGTTTTTT.

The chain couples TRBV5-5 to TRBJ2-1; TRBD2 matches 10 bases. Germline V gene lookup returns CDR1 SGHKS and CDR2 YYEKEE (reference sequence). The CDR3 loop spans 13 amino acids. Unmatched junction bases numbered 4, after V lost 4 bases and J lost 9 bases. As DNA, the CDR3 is TGTGCCAGCAGCCCCCGGACTAGCGGTGAGCAGTTCTTC. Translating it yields CASSPRTSGEQFF.

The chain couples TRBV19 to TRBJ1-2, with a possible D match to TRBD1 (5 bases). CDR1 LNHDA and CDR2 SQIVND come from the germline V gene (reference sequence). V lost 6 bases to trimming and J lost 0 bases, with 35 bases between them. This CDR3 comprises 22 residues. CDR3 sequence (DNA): TGTGCCAGTAGAAGGGGCACTACAACGTCGGGAGTTTATCTGGGGTCTAACTATGGCTACACCTTC. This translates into CASRRGTTTSGVYLGSNYGYTF.

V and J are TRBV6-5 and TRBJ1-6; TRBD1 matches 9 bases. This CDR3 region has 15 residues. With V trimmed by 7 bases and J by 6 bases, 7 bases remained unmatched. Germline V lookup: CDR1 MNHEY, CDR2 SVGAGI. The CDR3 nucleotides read TGTGCCAGCATCAAACTACAGGGGGCTAATTCACCCCTCCACTTT. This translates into CASIKLQGANSPLHF.

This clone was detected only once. The CDR3 here is CASSLGGQGAIGANVLTF. The CDR3 bases are TGCGCCAGCAGCTTGGGCGGACAGGGGGCCATTGGGGCCAACGTCCTGACTTTC. This chain links TRBV5-1 with TRBJ2-6; 11 bases fit TRBD1. CDR1 is SGHRS and CDR2 is YFSETQ in the germline V gene. The CDR3 is 18 amino acids. V lost 0 bases and J lost 3; bases outside the gene matches: 5.

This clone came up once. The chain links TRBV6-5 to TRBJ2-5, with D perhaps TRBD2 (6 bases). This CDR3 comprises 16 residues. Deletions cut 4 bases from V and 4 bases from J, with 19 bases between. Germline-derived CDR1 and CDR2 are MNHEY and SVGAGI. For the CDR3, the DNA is TGTGCCAGCAGTTCCCCCGCGAGCCCGGAGGGAGAGACCCAGTACTTC. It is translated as CASSSPASPEGETQYF.

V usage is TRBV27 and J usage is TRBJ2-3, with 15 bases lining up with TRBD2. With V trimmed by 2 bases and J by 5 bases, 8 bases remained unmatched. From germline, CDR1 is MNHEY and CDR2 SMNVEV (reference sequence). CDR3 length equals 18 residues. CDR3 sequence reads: CASSLGTSGGRGGDTQYF. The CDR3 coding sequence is TGTGCCAGCAGTTTAGGGACTAGCGGGGGGAGAGGGGGAGATACGCAGTATTTT.

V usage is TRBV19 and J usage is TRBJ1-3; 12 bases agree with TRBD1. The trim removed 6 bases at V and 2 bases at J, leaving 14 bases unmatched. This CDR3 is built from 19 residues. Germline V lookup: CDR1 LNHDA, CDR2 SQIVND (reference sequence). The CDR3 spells CASRAPGQGASSTGNTIYF. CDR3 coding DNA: TGTGCCAGTAGGGCTCCGGGACAGGGGGCGTCTAGCACTGGAAACACCATATATTTT.

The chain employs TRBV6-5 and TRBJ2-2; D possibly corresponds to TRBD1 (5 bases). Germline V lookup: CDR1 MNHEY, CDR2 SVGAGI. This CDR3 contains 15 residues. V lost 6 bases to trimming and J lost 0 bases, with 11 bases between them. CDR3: CASSPGHANTGELFF. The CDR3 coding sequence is TGTGCCAGCAGCCCAGGGCACGCGAACACCGGGGAGCTGTTTTTT.

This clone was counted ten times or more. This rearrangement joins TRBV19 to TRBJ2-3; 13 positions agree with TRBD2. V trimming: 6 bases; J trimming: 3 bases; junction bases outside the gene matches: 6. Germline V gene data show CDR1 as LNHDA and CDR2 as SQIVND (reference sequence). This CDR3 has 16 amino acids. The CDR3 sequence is CASSGRLAGGTDTQYF. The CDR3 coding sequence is TGTGCCAGTAGCGGCCGACTAGCGGGGGGTACAGATACGCAGTATTTT.

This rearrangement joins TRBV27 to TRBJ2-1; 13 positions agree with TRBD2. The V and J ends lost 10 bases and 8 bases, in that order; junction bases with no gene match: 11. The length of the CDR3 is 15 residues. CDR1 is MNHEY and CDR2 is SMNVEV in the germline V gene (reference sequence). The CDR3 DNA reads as TGTGCCACACTAGCGGGGGGGATTAGCGGCGATGAGCAGTTCTTC. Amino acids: CATLAGGISGDEQFF.

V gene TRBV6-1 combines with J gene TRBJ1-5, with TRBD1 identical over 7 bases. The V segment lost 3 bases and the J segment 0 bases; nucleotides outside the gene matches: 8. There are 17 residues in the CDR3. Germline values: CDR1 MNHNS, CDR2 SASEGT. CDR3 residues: CASSDAGGSNSNQPQHF. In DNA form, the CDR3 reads TGTGCCAGCAGTGACGCAGGGGGATCTAATAGCAATCAGCCCCAGCATTTT.

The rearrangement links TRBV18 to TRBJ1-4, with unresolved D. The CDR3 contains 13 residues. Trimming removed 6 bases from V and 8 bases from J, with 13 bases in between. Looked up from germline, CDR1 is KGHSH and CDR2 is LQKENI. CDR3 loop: CASSPMEAEKLFF. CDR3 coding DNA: TGTGCCAGCTCCCCTATGGAGGCCGAAAAACTGTTTTTT.